This TCR beta chain was sequenced during a study of shared clonotypes between healthy human individuals. On the study more broadly: CD4 naive cells filled three plates per donor, CD4 memory three, CD8 naive two and CD8 memory one.

On this clone itself: The antigen is not known.

The study's findings and limits: Several donors held about 5% of naive CD4 clonotypes in common. Relative to memory subsets, naive subsets generally showed larger estimated richness.

Method: immunoSEQ multiplex PCR; TCRdb's copy keeps in-frame clones and lacks some. This table holds approximately 2.5 million clones, around nine tenths found once. Germline V gene data show CDR1 as LNHNV and CDR2 as YYDKDF (reference sequence). There are 13 residues in the CDR3. The V gene lost 2 bases and the J gene lost 7 bases, with 11 bases spanning the gap. The sample consisted of naive CD4+ T cells sorted from blood. Subset: CD45RA+ positively selected. This clonotype was obtained from a man younger than 35 in good health. The chain employs TRBV15 and TRBJ1-2; unclear D gene. This CDR3 is CATSRQYSPGYTF. For the CDR3, the DNA is TGTGCCACCAGCAGACAGTATAGTCCTGGCTACACCTTC.